Sequencing of this T cell receptor beta chain was carried out in a study of cytomegalovirus exposure and HLA in healthy donors. Study-level results: Usually a TCR sequence was rare, but some public TCRs were found in many donors.

Germline CDR1 is MNHEY and CDR2 is SMNVEV (reference sequence). V was shortened by 4 bases and J by 4 bases, with 8 bases between the two germline ends. The CDR3 runs 13 residues. On this clone itself: What it binds is not known.

This PCR relied on a set of 60 Vbeta primers and 13 Jbeta primers. TCRdb's table, derived via immunoSEQ multiplex PCR, lists solely in-frame clones and lacks some. The sample is made up of roughly 100,000 clones, and the top ten hold 0.55% to 0.65% of it. The TCR sequence derives from a man between 50 and 59 years old in good health and CMV-seronegative. This chain joins TRBV27 and TRBJ1-5; D perhaps matches TRBD1 (6 bases). Material for sequencing was PBMCs. CDR3 DNA sequence: TGTGCCAGCAGTTCGGACAGAAATCAGCCCCAGCATTTT. Protein: CASSSDRNQPQHF.